This TCR beta chain was sequenced for a study of cytomegalovirus exposure and HLA in healthy donors. Study-level points and caveats: The study listed roughly 160 cytomegalovirus-associated TCR beta chains.

With V trimmed by 0 bases and J by 0 bases, 4 bases remained unmatched. Germline V gene lookup returns CDR1 LGHNA and CDR2 YSLEER. This CDR3 comprises 17 residues. It was with 60 Vbeta and 13 Jbeta primers that the PCR ran. Here immunoSEQ multiplex PCR was the method, and the copy in TCRdb shows in-frame clones only, minus some. The sample lists about 190,000 clones; roughly four fifths were seen once. Turning to this clone: Its matching antigen is unknown.

The chain has TRBV4-3 and TRBJ2-2; 7 nucleotides line up with TRBD2. The sequencing input was PBMCs. The clonotype originates from a woman aged 18-29 years in good health and CMV-seropositive. CDR3 in amino acids: CASSQDWLAANTGELFF. The CDR3 DNA is TGCGCCAGCAGCCAAGATTGGCTAGCGGCGAACACCGGGGAGCTGTTTTTT.